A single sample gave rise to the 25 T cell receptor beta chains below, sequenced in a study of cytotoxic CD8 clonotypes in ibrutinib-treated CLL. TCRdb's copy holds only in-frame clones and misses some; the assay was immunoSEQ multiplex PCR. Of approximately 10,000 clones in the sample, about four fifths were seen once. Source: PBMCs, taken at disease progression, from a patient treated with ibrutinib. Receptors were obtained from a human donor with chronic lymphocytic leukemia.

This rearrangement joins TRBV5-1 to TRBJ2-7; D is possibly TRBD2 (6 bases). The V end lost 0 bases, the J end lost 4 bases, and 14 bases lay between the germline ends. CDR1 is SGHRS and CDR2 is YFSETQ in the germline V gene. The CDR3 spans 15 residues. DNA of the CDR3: TGCGCCAGCAGCTTGGGTAGCGGAGGAGTATACGAGCAGTACTTC. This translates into CASSLGSGGVYEQYF.

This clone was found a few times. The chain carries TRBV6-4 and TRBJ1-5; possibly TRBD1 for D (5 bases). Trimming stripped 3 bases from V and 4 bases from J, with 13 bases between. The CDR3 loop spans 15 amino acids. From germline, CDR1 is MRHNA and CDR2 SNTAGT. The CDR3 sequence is CASSEAPGQNQPQHF. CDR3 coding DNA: TGTGCCAGCAGTGAAGCGCCAGGGCAAAATCAGCCCCAGCATTTT.

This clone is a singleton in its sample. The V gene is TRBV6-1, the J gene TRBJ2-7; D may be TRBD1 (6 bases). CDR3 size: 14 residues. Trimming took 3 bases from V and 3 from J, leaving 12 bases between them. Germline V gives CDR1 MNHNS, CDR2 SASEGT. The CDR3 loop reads CASSDTGSIYEQYF. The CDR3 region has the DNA TGTGCCAGCAGTGATACAGGGTCTATCTACGAGCAGTACTTC.

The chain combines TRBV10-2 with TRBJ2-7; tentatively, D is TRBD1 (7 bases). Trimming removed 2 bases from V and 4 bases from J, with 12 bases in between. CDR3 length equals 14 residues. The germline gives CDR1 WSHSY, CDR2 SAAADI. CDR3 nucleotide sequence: TGCGCCAGCAGTGAGGCGGGGACAGTTTACGAGCAGTACTTC. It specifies CASSEAGTVYEQYF.

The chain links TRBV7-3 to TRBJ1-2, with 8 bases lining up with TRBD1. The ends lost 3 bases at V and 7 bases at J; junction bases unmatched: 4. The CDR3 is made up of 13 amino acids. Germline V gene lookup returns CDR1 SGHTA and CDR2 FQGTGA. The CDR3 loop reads CASSFGQGFGYTF. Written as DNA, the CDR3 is TGTGCCAGCAGCTTCGGACAGGGCTTTGGCTACACCTTC.

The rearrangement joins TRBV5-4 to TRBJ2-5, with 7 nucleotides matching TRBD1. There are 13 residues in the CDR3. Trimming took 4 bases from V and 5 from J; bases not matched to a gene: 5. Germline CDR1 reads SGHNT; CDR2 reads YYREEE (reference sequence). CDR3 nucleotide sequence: TGTGCCAGCAGCGCCGACAGGGATGAGACCCAGTACTTC. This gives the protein CASSADRDETQYF.

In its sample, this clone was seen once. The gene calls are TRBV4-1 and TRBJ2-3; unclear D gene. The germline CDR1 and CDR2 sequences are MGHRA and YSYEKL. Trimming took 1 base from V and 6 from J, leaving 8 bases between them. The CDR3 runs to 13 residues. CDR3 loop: CASSQAGADTQYF. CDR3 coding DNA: TGCGCCAGCAGCCAAGCGGGTGCGGATACGCAGTATTTT.

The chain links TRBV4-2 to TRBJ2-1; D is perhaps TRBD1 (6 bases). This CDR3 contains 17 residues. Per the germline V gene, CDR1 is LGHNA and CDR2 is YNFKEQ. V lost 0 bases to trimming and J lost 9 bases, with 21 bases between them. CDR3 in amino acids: CASSQDLGLGATSEQFF. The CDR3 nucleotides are TGTGCCAGCAGCCAAGATCTCGGTCTGGGGGCAACAAGTGAGCAGTTCTTC.

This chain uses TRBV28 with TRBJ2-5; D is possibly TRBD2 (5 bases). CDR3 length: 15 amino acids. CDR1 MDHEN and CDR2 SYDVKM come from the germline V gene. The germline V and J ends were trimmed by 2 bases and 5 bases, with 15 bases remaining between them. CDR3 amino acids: CASSLPRAQGETQYF. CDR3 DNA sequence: TGTGCCAGCAGTTTACCGAGGGCTCAAGGGGAGACCCAGTACTTC.

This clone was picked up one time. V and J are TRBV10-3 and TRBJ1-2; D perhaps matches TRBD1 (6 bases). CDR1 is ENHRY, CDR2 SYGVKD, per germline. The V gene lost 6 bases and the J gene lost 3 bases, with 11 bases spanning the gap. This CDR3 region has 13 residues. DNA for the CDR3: TGTGCCATCAGAACAGGGCCTGACTATGGCTACACCTTC. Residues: CAIRTGPDYGYTF.

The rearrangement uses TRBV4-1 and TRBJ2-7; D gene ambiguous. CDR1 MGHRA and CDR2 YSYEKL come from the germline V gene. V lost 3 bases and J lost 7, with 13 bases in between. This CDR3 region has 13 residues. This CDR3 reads CASSQAREGEQYF. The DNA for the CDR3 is TGCGCCAGCAGCCAGGCTCGAGAAGGGGAGCAGTACTTC.

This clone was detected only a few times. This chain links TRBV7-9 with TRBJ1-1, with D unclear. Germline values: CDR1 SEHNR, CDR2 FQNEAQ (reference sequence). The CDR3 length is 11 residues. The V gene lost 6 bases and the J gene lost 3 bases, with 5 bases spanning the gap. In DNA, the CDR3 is TGTGCCAGCAGGTTTTACACTGAAGCTTTCTTT. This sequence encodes CASRFYTEAFF. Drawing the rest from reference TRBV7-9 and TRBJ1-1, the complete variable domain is DTGVSQNPRHKITKRGQNVTFRCDPISEHNRLYWYRQTLGQGPEFLTYFQNEAQLEKSRLLSDRFSAERPKGSFSTLEIQRTEQGDSAMYLCASRFYTEAFFGQGTRLTVV.

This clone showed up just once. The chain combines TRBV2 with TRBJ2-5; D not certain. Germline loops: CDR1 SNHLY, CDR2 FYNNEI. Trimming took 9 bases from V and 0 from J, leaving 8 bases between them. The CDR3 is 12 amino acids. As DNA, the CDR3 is TGTGCCAGGTCCCCCGACCAAGAGACCCAGTACTTC. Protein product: CARSPDQETQYF.

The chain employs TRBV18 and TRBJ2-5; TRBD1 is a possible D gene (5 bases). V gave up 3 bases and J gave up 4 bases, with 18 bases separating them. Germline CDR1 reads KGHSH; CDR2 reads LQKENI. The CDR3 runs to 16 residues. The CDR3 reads CASSPTNQGFAETQYF. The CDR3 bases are TGTGCCAGCTCACCCACTAATCAGGGATTTGCAGAGACCCAGTACTTC.

The CDR3 coding sequence is TGTGCCAGCAGCGTCGGAGGACAGGGTTACTATGGCTACACCTTC. This codes for CASSVGGQGYYGYTF. The genes are TRBV2 and TRBJ1-2; TRBD1 aligns across 8 bases. The junction had 9 bases not matched to a gene; V was cut back by 6 bases and J by 3 bases. This CDR3 comprises 15 residues. CDR1 and CDR2 (germline): SNHLY, FYNNEI.

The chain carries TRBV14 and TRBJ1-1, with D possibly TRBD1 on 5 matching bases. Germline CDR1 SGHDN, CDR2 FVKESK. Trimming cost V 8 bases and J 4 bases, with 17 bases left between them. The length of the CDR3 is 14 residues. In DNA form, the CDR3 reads TGTGCCAGCGGTTTCGGGGCTTTGGGCACTGAAGCTTTCTTT. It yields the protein CASGFGALGTEAFF.

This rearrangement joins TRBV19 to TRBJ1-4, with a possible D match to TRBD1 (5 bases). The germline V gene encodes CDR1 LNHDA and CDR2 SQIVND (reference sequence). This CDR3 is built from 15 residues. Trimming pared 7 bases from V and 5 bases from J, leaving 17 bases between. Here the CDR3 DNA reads TGTGCCAGTAAACGGCTGGGGGAGGTGAATGAAAAACTGTTTTTT. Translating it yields CASKRLGEVNEKLFF.

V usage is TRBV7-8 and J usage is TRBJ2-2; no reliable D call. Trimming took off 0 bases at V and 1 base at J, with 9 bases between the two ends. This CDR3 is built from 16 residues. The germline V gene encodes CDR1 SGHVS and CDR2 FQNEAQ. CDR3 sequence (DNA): TGTGCCAGCAGCTTAGCCCACGGGTTGAACACCGGGGAGCTGTTTTTT. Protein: CASSLAHGLNTGELFF.

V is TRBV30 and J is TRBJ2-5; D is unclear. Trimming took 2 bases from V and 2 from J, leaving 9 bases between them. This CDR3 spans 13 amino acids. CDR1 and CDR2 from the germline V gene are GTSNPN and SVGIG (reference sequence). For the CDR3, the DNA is TGTGCCTGGAGTTTGAGCTTTCAAGAGACCCAGTACTTC. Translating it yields CAWSLSFQETQYF.

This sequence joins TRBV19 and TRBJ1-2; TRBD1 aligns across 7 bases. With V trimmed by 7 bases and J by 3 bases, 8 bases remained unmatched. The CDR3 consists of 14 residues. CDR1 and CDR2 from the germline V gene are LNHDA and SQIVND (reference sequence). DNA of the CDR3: TGTGCCAGTACAAACAGGGGCGAGGACTATGGCTACACCTTC. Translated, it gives CASTNRGEDYGYTF.

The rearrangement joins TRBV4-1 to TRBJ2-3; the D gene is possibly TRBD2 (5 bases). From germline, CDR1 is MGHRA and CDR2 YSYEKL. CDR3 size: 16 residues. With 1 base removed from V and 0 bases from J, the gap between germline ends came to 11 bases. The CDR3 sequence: CASSQGSSGSTDTQYF. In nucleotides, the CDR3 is TGCGCCAGCAGCCAAGGATCGAGCGGTAGCACAGATACGCAGTATTTT.

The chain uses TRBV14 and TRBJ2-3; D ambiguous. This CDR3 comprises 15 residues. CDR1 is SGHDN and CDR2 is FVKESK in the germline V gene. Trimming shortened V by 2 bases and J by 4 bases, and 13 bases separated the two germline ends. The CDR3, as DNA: TGTGCCAGCAGCCAACGCAATGCGCCGGCAGATACGCAGTATTTT. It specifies CASSQRNAPADTQYF.

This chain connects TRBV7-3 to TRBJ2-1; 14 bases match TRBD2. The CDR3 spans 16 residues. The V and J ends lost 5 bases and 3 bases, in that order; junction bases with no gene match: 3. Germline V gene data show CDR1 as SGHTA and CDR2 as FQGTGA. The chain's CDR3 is CASSRTSGRLYNEQFF. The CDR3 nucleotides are TGTGCCAGCAGCCGGACTAGCGGGAGGCTCTACAATGAGCAGTTCTTC. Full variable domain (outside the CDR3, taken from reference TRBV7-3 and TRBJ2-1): GAGVSQTPSNKVTEKGKYVELRCDPISGHTALYWYRQSLGQGPEFLIYFQGTGAADDSGLPNDRFFAVRPEGSVSTLKIQRTERGDSAVYLCASSRTSGRLYNEQFFGPGTRLTVL.

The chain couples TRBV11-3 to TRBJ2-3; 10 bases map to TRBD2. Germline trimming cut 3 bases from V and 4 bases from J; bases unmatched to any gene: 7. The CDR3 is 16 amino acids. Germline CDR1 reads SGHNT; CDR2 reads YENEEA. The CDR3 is CASSLTSGFVSDTQYF. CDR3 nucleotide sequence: TGTGCCAGCAGCTTGACTAGCGGGTTTGTTTCAGATACGCAGTATTTT. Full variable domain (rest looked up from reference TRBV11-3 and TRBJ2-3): EAGVVQSPRYKIIEKKQPVAFWCNPISGHNTLYWYLQNLGQGPELLIRYENEEAVDDSQLPKDRFSAERLKGVDSTLKIQPAELGDSAVYLCASSLTSGFVSDTQYFGPGTRLTVL.

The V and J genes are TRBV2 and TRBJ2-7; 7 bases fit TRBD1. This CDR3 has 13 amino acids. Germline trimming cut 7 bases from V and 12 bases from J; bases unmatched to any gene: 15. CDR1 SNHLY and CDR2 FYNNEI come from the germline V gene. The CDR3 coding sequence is TGTGCCAGCACCCGGACAGGCGATTACGGTTTGTACTTC. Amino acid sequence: CASTRTGDYGLYF.